The rows below give T cell receptor beta chains drawn from one sample of a study of cytomegalovirus exposure and HLA in healthy donors. Clones were read by immunoSEQ multiplex PCR, and TCRdb kept only the in-frame ones, dropping some. Of 100,000 to 150,000 clones listed, 82% are singletons. The specimen sequenced was PBMCs. The source of these receptors is a woman in her forties or fifties in good health and CMV-seropositive. The conserved cysteine and the conserved F or W are not part of the CDR3 here. Fields, in order: CDR3 length, D gene, V gene, clone size, CDR3 protein. The D gene is left open where the match is weak. Only some rows state a clone size, as once, few, many or a class for expanded clones.

cdr3_length: 11; d_call: .; v_call: TRBV12-5; clone_size: .; cdr3_aa: ASGPGTGGTQY
cdr3_length: 11; d_call: .; v_call: TRBV30; clone_size: .; cdr3_aa: AWSTGNTGELF
cdr3_length: 11; d_call: .; v_call: TRBV19; clone_size: .; cdr3_aa: ASNTGPNYGYT
cdr3_length: 9; d_call: .; v_call: TRBV2; clone_size: .; cdr3_aa: ASKTAYEQY
cdr3_length: 13; d_call: TRBD1; v_call: TRBV5-1; clone_size: .; cdr3_aa: ASSSGQGGGETQY
cdr3_length: 12; d_call: TRBD1; v_call: TRBV28; clone_size: .; cdr3_aa: ASSSGQGLQPQH
cdr3_length: 12; d_call: TRBD2; v_call: TRBV5-4; clone_size: .; cdr3_aa: ASSLGLAPYEQY
cdr3_length: 10; d_call: TRBD2; v_call: TRBV29-1; clone_size: .; cdr3_aa: TYSGNAGELF
cdr3_length: 12; d_call: .; v_call: TRBV6-1; clone_size: .; cdr3_aa: ASSERLGPHEQF
cdr3_length: 13; d_call: TRBD1; v_call: TRBV5-1; clone_size: .; cdr3_aa: ASSLDDRGSSPLH
cdr3_length: 11; d_call: TRBD1; v_call: TRBV7-9; clone_size: .; cdr3_aa: SSSYRDSDGYT
cdr3_length: 13; d_call: TRBD1; v_call: TRBV6-1; clone_size: .; cdr3_aa: ASRIGQGRTYGYT
cdr3_length: 13; d_call: .; v_call: TRBV5-4; clone_size: .; cdr3_aa: ASSLFLDIHNEQF
cdr3_length: 11; d_call: TRBD1; v_call: TRBV7-2; clone_size: few; cdr3_aa: ASSLGTGNGYT
cdr3_length: 12; d_call: .; v_call: TRBV7-6; clone_size: .; cdr3_aa: ASSPGGAGNTIY
cdr3_length: 11; d_call: .; v_call: TRBV25-1; clone_size: .; cdr3_aa: ARYQNLNTEAF
cdr3_length: 12; d_call: .; v_call: TRBV28; clone_size: .; cdr3_aa: ASSLGTSNEKLF
cdr3_length: 11; d_call: TRBD1; v_call: TRBV4-3; clone_size: .; cdr3_aa: ASSLGTVHTIY
cdr3_length: 14; d_call: TRBD1; v_call: TRBV27; clone_size: .; cdr3_aa: ASSLSPGGHMDTQY
cdr3_length: 14; d_call: TRBD1; v_call: TRBV6-6; clone_size: once; cdr3_aa: ASSPPWTGESYGYT
cdr3_length: 12; d_call: .; v_call: TRBV6-5; clone_size: .; cdr3_aa: ASSKRGFVYEQY
cdr3_length: 13; d_call: TRBD2; v_call: TRBV5-8; clone_size: .; cdr3_aa: ASSLGTGGTGEQF
cdr3_length: 13; d_call: TRBD1; v_call: TRBV7-8; clone_size: .; cdr3_aa: ASSLGRQGTYEQY
cdr3_length: 10; d_call: .; v_call: TRBV11-2; clone_size: .; cdr3_aa: ASSNGDTEAF
cdr3_length: 11; d_call: .; v_call: TRBV5-1; clone_size: .; cdr3_aa: ASSLDKTYGYT
cdr3_length: 12; d_call: TRBD1; v_call: TRBV11-1; clone_size: .; cdr3_aa: ASSPDRVLETQY